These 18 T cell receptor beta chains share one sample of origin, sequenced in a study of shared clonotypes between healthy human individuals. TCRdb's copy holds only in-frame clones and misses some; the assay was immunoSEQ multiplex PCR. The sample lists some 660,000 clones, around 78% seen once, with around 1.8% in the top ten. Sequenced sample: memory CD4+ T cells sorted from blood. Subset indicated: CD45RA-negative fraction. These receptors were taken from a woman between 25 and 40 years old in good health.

In nucleotides, the CDR3 is TGTGCCAGCACTTCAGTTGGAGGGGTGATTAACTATGGCTACACCTTC. Its protein product is CASTSVGGVINYGYTF. The chain couples TRBV28 to TRBJ1-2, with D tentatively TRBD1 (5 bases). Trimming removed 7 bases at V and 1 base at J, with 19 bases between. The CDR3 length is 16 residues. Germline CDR1 is MDHEN and CDR2 is SYDVKM.

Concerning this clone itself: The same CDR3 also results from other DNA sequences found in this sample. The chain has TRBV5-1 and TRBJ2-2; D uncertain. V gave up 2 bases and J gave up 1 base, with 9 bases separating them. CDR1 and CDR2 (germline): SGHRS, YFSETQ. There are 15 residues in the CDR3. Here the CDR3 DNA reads TGCGCCAGCAGCTTTGGTACGCAGAACACCGGGGAGCTGTTTTTT. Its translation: CASSFGTQNTGELFF. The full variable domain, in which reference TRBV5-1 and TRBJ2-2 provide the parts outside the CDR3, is KAGVTQTPRYLIKTRGQQVTLSCSPISGHRSVSWYQQTPGQGLQFLFEYFSETQRNKGNFPGRFSGRQFSNSRSEMNVSTLELGDSALYLCASSFGTQNTGELFFGEGSRLTVL.

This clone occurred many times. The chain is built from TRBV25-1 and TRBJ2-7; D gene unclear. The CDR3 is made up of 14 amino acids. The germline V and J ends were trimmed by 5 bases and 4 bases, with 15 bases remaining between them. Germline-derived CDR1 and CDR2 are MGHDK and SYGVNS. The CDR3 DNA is TGTGCCAGCAGTCAGGTAGACTTCCGATACGAGCAGTACTTC. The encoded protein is CASSQVDFRYEQYF.

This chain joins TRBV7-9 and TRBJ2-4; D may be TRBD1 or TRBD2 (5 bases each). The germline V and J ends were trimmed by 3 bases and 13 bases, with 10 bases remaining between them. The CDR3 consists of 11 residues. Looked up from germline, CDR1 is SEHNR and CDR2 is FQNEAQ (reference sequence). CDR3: CASSLGRAQYF. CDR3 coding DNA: TGTGCCAGCAGCTTGGGGCGGGCACAGTACTTC. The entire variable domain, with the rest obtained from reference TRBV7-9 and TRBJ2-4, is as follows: DTGVSQNPRHKITKRGQNVTFRCDPISEHNRLYWYRQTLGQGPEFLTYFQNEAQLEKSRLLSDRFSAERPKGSFSTLEIQRTEQGDSAMYLCASSLGRAQYFGAGTRLSVL.

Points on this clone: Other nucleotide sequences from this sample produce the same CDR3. The CDR3 sequence is CASSFGGSYNEKLFF. The CDR3 DNA reads as TGTGCCAGCAGTTTTGGGGGGTCCTATAATGAAAAACTGTTTTTT. The rearrangement uses TRBV28 and TRBJ1-4; weak D call: TRBD1 (5 bases). V lost 3 bases and J 4 bases, leaving 12 bases between the germline ends. Germline V CDR1 and CDR2: MDHEN, SYDVKM. The CDR3 is 15 amino acids.

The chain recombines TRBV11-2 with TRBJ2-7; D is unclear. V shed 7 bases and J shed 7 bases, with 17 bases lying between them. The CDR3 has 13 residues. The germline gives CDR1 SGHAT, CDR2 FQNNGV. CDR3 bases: TGTGCCAGCACCGGCGTGCTCATTCTAGAGCAGTACTTC. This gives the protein CASTGVLILEQYF.

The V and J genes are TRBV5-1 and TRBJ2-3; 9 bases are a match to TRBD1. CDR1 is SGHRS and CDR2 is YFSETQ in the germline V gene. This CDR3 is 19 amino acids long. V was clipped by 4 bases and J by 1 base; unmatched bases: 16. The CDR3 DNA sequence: TGCGCCAGCAGCAACCTCACAGGGGGCAGCGGTTCACGCACAGATACGCAGTATTTT. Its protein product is CASSNLTGGSGSRTDTQYF.

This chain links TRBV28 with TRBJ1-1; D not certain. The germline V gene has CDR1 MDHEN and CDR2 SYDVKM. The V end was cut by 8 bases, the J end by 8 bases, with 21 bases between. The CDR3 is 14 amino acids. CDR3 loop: CASRAPSRVYEAFF. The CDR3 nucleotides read TGTGCCAGCCGAGCCCCTTCGAGGGTTTACGAAGCTTTCTTT.

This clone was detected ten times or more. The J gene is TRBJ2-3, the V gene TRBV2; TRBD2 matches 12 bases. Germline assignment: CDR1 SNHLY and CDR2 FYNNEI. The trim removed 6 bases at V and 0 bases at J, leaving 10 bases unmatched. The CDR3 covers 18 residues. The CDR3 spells CASRTPTSGSLSTDTQYF. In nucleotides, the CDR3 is TGTGCCAGCAGGACTCCGACTAGCGGGAGCCTAAGCACAGATACGCAGTATTTT.

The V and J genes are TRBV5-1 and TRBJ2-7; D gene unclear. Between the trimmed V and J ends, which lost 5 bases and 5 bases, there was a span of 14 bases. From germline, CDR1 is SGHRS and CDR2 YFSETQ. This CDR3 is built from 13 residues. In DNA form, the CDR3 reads TGCGCCAGCAGTTCAAATGTGGGAAACGAGCAGTACTTC. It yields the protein CASSSNVGNEQYF. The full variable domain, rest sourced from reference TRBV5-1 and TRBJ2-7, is KAGVTQTPRYLIKTRGQQVTLSCSPISGHRSVSWYQQTPGQGLQFLFEYFSETQRNKGNFPGRFSGRQFSNSRSEMNVSTLELGDSALYLCASSSNVGNEQYFGPGTRLTVT.

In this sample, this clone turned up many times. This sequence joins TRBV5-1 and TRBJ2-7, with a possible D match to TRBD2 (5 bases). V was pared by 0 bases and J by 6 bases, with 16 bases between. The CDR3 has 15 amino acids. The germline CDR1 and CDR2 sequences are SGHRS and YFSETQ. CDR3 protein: CASSLVRLAGGEQYF. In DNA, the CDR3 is TGCGCCAGCAGCTTGGTTCGCCTAGCCGGCGGCGAGCAGTACTTC. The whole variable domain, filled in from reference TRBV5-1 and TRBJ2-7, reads KAGVTQTPRYLIKTRGQQVTLSCSPISGHRSVSWYQQTPGQGLQFLFEYFSETQRNKGNFPGRFSGRQFSNSRSEMNVSTLELGDSALYLCASSLVRLAGGEQYFGPGTRLTVT.

Here the CDR3 DNA reads TGTGCCAGCAGCACACCACGGCTAGCGGGAGACACCGGGGAGCTGTTTTTT. Translated, it gives CASSTPRLAGDTGELFF. The chain has TRBV28 and TRBJ2-2, with 10 nucleotides matching TRBD2. CDR3 size: 17 residues. The J segment lost 3 bases and the V segment lost 6 bases, leaving 10 bases of the junction unmatched. CDR1 and CDR2 from the germline V gene are MDHEN and SYDVKM.

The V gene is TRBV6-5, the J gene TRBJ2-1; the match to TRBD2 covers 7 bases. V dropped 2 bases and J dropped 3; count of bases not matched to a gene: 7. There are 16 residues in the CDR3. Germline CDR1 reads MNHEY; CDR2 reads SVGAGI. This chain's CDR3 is CASSYIREAGYNEQFF. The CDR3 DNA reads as TGTGCCAGCAGTTACATTCGGGAGGCCGGCTACAATGAGCAGTTCTTC.

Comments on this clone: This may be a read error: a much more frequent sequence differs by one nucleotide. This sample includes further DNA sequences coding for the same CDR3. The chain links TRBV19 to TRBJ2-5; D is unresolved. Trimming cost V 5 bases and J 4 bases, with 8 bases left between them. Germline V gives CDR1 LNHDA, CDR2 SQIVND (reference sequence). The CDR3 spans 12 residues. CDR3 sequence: CASSGLGETQYF. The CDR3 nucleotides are TGTGCCAGTAGTGGCTTGGGAGAGACCCAGTACTTC.

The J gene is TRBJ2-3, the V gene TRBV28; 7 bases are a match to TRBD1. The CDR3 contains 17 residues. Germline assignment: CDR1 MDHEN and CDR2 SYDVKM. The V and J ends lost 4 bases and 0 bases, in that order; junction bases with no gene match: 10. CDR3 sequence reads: CASSSPGTALSTDTQYF. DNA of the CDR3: TGTGCCAGCAGTTCCCCCGGGACAGCACTTAGCACAGATACGCAGTATTTT.

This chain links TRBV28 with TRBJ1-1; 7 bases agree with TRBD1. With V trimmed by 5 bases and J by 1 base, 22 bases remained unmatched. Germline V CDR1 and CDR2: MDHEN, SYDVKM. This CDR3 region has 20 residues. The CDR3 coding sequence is TGTGCCAGCAGTCAAAGATTCCATGTCGGGACAGTTCAGGAGAACACTGAAGCTTTCTTT. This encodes CASSQRFHVGTVQENTEAFF.

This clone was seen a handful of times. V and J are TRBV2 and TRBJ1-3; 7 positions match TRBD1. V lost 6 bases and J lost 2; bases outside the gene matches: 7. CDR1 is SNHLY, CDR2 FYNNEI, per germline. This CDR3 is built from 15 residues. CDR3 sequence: CASSPFQGAGNTIYF. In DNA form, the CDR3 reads TGTGCCAGCAGCCCCTTCCAGGGGGCTGGAAACACCATATATTTT.

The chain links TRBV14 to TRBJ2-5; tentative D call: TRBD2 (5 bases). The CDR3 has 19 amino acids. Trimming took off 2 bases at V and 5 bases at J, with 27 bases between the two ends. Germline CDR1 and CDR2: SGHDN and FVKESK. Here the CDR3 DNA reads TGTGCCAGCAGCCAAATTCGACCCGGAGGTTACTCGGTAATGGAGACCCAGTACTTC. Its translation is CASSQIRPGGYSVMETQYF.